This TCR beta chain derives from a study of Ad26.COV2.S vaccination and SARS-CoV-2 variants. Only in-frame clones appear in the TCRdb table, and some are missing; sequencing was by immunoSEQ multiplex PCR. The table has 300,000 to 350,000 clones, about 85% seen once. The treatment was: around 19 received Ad26.COV2.S at low or high dose, single or two shots; five or six received placebo; per-sample allocation not given. The study sampled participants on day 63 after the first vaccine or placebo injection. This CDR3 is built from 14 residues. Trimming cost V 0 bases and J 5 bases, with 11 bases left between them. CDR1 is SEHNR, CDR2 FQNEAQ, per germline (reference sequence).

The TCR was taken from a person between 18 and 65 years old who received the Ad26.COV2.S COVID-19 vaccine or a placebo. Source: peripheral blood, taken in a trial of Ad26.COV2.S vaccine versus placebo. The gene calls are TRBV7-9 and TRBJ2-7; perhaps TRBD1 as D (6 bases). CDR3 residues: CASSLADRKDEQYF. The CDR3 DNA follows: TGTGCCAGCAGCTTAGCAGACAGGAAGGACGAGCAGTACTTC.